This is a list of T cell receptor beta chains from one sample in a study of blood T cell repertoires in COVID-19. TCRdb's table, derived via immunoSEQ multiplex PCR, lists solely in-frame clones and lacks some. Among fewer than 350,000 clones listed, about 86% were seen once. Sequencing was performed on peripheral blood. The receptors originated from a woman aged 55-75 years with active or convalescent COVID-19. The CDR3 runs from the conserved cysteine through the conserved F or W. D genes are given only for firm matches. Clone size is stated in some rows and not others, as once, few, many or a class when expanded.

j_gene | v_gene | abundance | d_gene | CDR3aa | CDR3nt
TRBJ2-3 | TRBV27 | once | NA | CASSSFTVEADTQYF | TGTGCCAGCAGTTCCTTCACAGTGGAGGCAGATACGCAGTATTTT
TRBJ2-7 | TRBV29-1 | NA | TRBD1 | CSTRQGGSYEQYF | TGCAGCACACGACAGGGGGGCTCCTACGAGCAGTACTTC
TRBJ2-1 | TRBV3-1/TRBV3-2 | few | NA | CASSPTGNEQFF | TGTGCCAGCAGCCCCACTGGCAATGAGCAGTTCTTC
TRBJ1-4 | TRBV4-1 | NA | NA | CASSQSPVTASNEKLFF | TGCGCCAGCAGCCAGTCCCCCGTGACAGCCTCTAATGAAAAACTGTTTTTT
TRBJ1-5 | TRBV6-6 | NA | NA | CASSPRAHQPQHF | TGTGCCAGCAGTCCCAGGGCCCATCAGCCCCAGCATTTT
TRBJ1-3 | TRBV21-1 | few | NA | CASSKGRQISGNTIYF | TGTGCCAGCAGCAAAGGTAGACAGATCTCTGGAAACACCATATATTTT
TRBJ1-1 | TRBV2 | NA | NA | CASSGNYAGTEAFF | TGTGCCAGCAGTGGAAATTACGCGGGAACTGAAGCTTTCTTT
TRBJ2-7 | TRBV11-3 | NA | TRBD2 | CASSLGGGSYEQYF | TGTGCCAGCAGCTTGGGCGGGGGATCCTACGAGCAGTACTTC
TRBJ2-4 | TRBV6-2/TRBV6-3 | few | NA | CASSPLGGIQYF | TGTGCCAGCAGCCCCCTGGGGGGCATTCAGTACTTC
TRBJ2-5 | TRBV5-4 | NA | TRBD1 | CASSLRDSQETQYF | TGTGCCAGCAGCCTCCGGGACAGCCAAGAGACCCAGTACTTC
TRBJ1-2 | TRBV5-1 | NA | NA | CASSLAESGDYGYTF | TGCGCCAGCAGCTTGGCCGAGTCGGGAGACTATGGCTACACCTTC
TRBJ1-1 | TRBV12-3/TRBV12-4 | NA | NA | CASSLGEEAFF | TGTGCCAGCAGTTTGGGAGAGGAAGCTTTCTTT
TRBJ2-6 | TRBV5-1 | NA | NA | CASSLGLRGGANVLTF | TGCGCCAGCAGCTTGGGCCTCAGGGGTGGGGCCAACGTCCTGACTTTC
TRBJ2-1 | TRBV3-1/TRBV3-2 | once | NA | CASSQVVYTEYNEQFF | TGTGCCAGCAGCCAAGTGGTCTATACAGAGTACAATGAGCAGTTCTTC
TRBJ2-5 | TRBV4-1 | NA | TRBD2 | CASSHGLAGGQETQYF | TGCGCCAGCAGCCACGGACTAGCGGGGGGGCAAGAGACCCAGTACTTC
TRBJ2-3 | TRBV15 | NA | NA | CATSRGGTSTDTQYF | TGTGCCACCAGCAGAGGAGGTACTAGCACAGATACGCAGTATTTT
TRBJ2-2 | TRBV21-1 | NA | NA | CASSTQDGPGTGSRCTGELFF | TGTGCCAGCAGCACTCAAGACGGTCCCGGGACAGGTAGTCGTTGCACCGGGGAGCTGTTTTTT
TRBJ2-6 | TRBV5-1 | NA | NA | CASRQFSGANVLTF | TGCGCCAGCAGACAGTTCTCTGGGGCCAACGTCCTGACTTTC
TRBJ2-3 | TRBV5-4 | few | TRBD2 | CASSRGLAGGTDTQYF | TGTGCCAGCAGCCGGGGATTAGCGGGGGGGACAGATACGCAGTATTTT
TRBJ2-1 | TRBV6-2/TRBV6-3 | NA | TRBD1 | CASSYLGQGAIDEQFF | TGTGCCAGCAGTTACTTGGGACAGGGGGCAATCGATGAGCAGTTCTTC
TRBJ2-3 | TRBV9 | NA | NA | CASSPIYGAKGTDTQYF | TGTGCCAGCAGCCCCATTTATGGGGCGAAGGGCACAGATACGCAGTATTTT
TRBJ2-7 | TRBV6-4 | NA | NA | CASSARHGSYEQYF | TGTGCCAGCAGTGCCCGACACGGCTCCTACGAGCAGTACTTC
TRBJ1-2 | TRBV7-8 | few | NA | CASSLMTPSTYGYTF | TGTGCCAGCAGCCTTATGACACCATCAACCTATGGCTACACCTTC
TRBJ2-5 | TRBV5-1 | NA | TRBD2 | CASSLTSGGPQETQYF | TGCGCCAGCAGCCTGACTAGCGGGGGGCCCCAAGAGACCCAGTACTTC
TRBJ2-7 | TRBV7-9 | once | TRBD2 | CASSLAGSYEQYF | TGTGCCAGCAGTCTAGCGGGTTCCTACGAGCAGTACTTC
TRBJ1-5 | TRBV2 | NA | NA | CASTTFSENQPQHF | TGTGCCAGCACCACCTTTAGCGAAAATCAGCCCCAGCATTTT
TRBJ2-2 | TRBV27 | few | NA | CASSLYVGGELFF | TGTGCCAGCAGTTTATACGTCGGCGGGGAGCTGTTTTTT
TRBJ2-7 | TRBV7-6 | NA | TRBD2 | CASSSSSGSSYEQYF | TGTGCCAGCAGCTCCTCTAGCGGGTCCTCCTACGAGCAGTACTTC
TRBJ1-1 | TRBV11-2 | NA | TRBD1 | CASTYRGMNTEAFF | TGTGCCAGCACCTACAGGGGAATGAACACTGAAGCTTTCTTT
TRBJ2-1 | TRBV6-2/TRBV6-3 | many | NA | CASSYSIFRGAVNEQFF | TGTGCCAGCAGTTACTCGATCTTTCGCGGGGCTGTCAATGAGCAGTTCTTC
TRBJ1-1 | TRBV9 | NA | NA | CASSVDREGTEAFF | TGTGCCAGCAGCGTAGACAGGGAGGGGACTGAAGCTTTCTTT